Presented here are 23 T cell receptor beta chains from one specimen sequenced in a study of tumor and adjacent non-tumor tissue in lung cancer. TCRbeta libraries were built with three rounds of nested PCR, modified from ARM-PCR. TCRdb reanalysed the multiplex PCR reads using MiXCR and keeps one entry per CDR3 protein. Here the sample spans tens of thousands of distinct CDR3 sequences, around 61% being singletons. No cell sorting was done before RNA was extracted from the tissue. More than 3 cm separated this lung sample from the edge of the tumor. Sequences were obtained from distant non-tumor lung tissue. The origin of the receptors is an older man with non-small cell lung cancer.

The V and J genes are TRBV2 and TRBJ2-3; D possibly uses TRBD1 or TRBD2 (6 bases each). Germline V gene data show CDR1 as SNHLY and CDR2 as FYNNEI. V lost 10 bases, J lost 2 bases, and 16 bases lay in between. There are 14 residues in the CDR3. CDR3 loop: CATRTGASTDTQYF. The CDR3 coding sequence is TGTGCCACCCGTACGGGGGCGTCCACAGATACGCAGTATTTT. Using reference TRBV2 and TRBJ2-3 for the parts outside the CDR3, the full variable domain is EPEVTQTPSHQVTQMGQEVILRCVPISNHLYFYWYRQILGQKVEFLVSFYNNEISEKSEIFDDQFSVERPDGSNFTLKIRSTKLEDSAMYFCATRTGASTDTQYFGPGTRLTVL.

About this clonotype itself: This may come from a read error, since a much larger clone is one base off. The rearrangement links TRBV6-1 to TRBJ2-7; D is perhaps TRBD2 (5 bases). Germline lookup yields CDR1 MNHNS and CDR2 SASEGT. This CDR3 contains 16 residues. This CDR3 reads CTSLPRAVVESYEQYF. CDR3 bases: TGTACCAGTCTCCCGAGGGCCGTGGTCGAGTCCTACGAGCAGTACTTC.

In its sample, this clonotype was seen many times. The chain is built from TRBV4-2 and TRBJ2-7; maybe TRBD1 (6 bases). CDR1 and CDR2 (germline): LGHNA, YNFKEQ. V was trimmed by 0 bases and J by 7 bases, leaving 10 bases between them. This CDR3 has 13 amino acids. CDR3 loop: CASSQDHRAEQYF. CDR3 in DNA: TGTGCCAGCAGCCAAGATCACAGGGCAGAGCAGTACTTC.

A remark on this clonotype: The missing conserved phenylalanine or tryptophan at the end of this CDR3 makes a read error likely. The DNA is left out, because the CDR3 cannot be placed on it with certainty; the CDR3 is given as TCRdb lists it. The CDR3 loop is CASSSTGGGDELYL. J is TRBJ2-7 and V is TRBV11-2; no DNA check was done on the table's D call, TRBD1. CDR1 and CDR2 from the germline V gene are SGHAT and FQNNGV. Termini included, the CDR3 measures 14 amino acids.

This clonotype came up many times. The chain uses TRBV6-1 and TRBJ1-1; D is uncertain. Germline V gene data show CDR1 as MNHNS and CDR2 as SASEGT. The CDR3 length is 13 residues. V was clipped by 6 bases and J by 4 bases, with 12 bases between them. The DNA of the CDR3 is TGTGCCAGCAGCCCCCTTGAGATCACTGAAGCTTTCTTT. Its translation: CASSPLEITEAFF.

This clonotype came up many times. This chain connects TRBV28 to TRBJ1-1, with no clear D. Germline CDR1 is MDHEN and CDR2 is SYDVKM. The CDR3 loop spans 14 amino acids. Trimming took 6 bases from V and 0 from J, leaving 11 bases between them. The CDR3 DNA is TGTGCCAGCAGCTGGGGAGGGTTGAACACTGAAGCTTTCTTT. Translating gives CASSWGGLNTEAFF.

The J gene is TRBJ1-1, the V gene TRBV5-1; D call uncertain. V lost 5 bases, J lost 7 bases, and 15 bases lay in between. Germline lookup yields CDR1 SGHRS and CDR2 YFSETQ. The CDR3 has 13 residues. CDR3 loop: CASRSSPWIEAFF. The CDR3 region has the DNA TGCGCCAGCAGAAGTTCCCCGTGGATTGAAGCTTTCTTT.

The rearrangement joins TRBV15 to TRBJ2-7; TRBD1 is a possible D gene (5 bases). CDR1 is LNHNV, CDR2 YYDKDF, per germline (reference sequence). The CDR3 loop spans 17 amino acids. Trimming shortened V by 0 bases and J by 0 bases, and 15 bases separated the two germline ends. In nucleotides, the CDR3 is TGTGCCACCAGCAGAGATCGGCGCAGGGTCATCTCCTACGAGCAGTACTTC. Protein product: CATSRDRRRVISYEQYF.

With regard to this clonotype: At one end the junction does not follow the germline gene, possibly because of a read error. J is TRBJ2-7 and V is TRBV12-3 or TRBV12-4; D is ambiguous. The CDR3 totals 13 residues. The CDR3 region has the DNA TGCGCCAGCATCTACTTCAGAGAAGACGAGCAGTACTTC. Translating it yields CASIYFREDEQYF.

This clonotype came up once. Compared with germline, one end of the junction differs, possibly owing to a read error. The rearrangement uses TRBV11-2 and TRBJ1-3; tentative D call: TRBD1 (6 bases). The V gene's germline CDR1 is SGHAT and CDR2 FQNNGV. The CDR3 loop spans 18 amino acids. As DNA, the CDR3 is TGTGCCAGCAACTTAGCGGGAGGGACAACGAAAGTCGGAAGCACCATATATTTT. It encodes CASNLAGGTTKVGSTIYF.

Remarks on this clonotype: A much bigger clone sits one base away, suggesting this may be a read error. V gene TRBV6-1 combines with J gene TRBJ1-2; D gene unclear. V was cut by 11 bases and J by 7 bases, with 23 bases left in between. The germline V gene encodes CDR1 MNHNS and CDR2 SASEGT. The CDR3 covers 14 residues. The CDR3 nucleotides are TGTGCCGCCCCCAGTCCTGGTCTCCTCTGTGGCTACACCTTC. This translates into CAAPSPGLLCGYTF.

The chain employs TRBV11-2 and TRBJ2-7; a possible D gene is TRBD1 (5 bases). This CDR3 spans 14 amino acids. Germline lookup yields CDR1 SGHAT and CDR2 FQNNGV. CDR3 protein: CVNSLGDRSYEQYF. The CDR3 region has the DNA TGTGTCAACAGCTTAGGAGACAGAAGCTACGAGCAGTACTTC.

To note about this clonotype: One junction end does not reproduce the germline sequence, and a read error may be involved. J is TRBJ1-1 and V is TRBV6-5; possibly TRBD1 for D (5 bases). The CDR3 runs 12 residues. From germline, CDR1 is MNHEY and CDR2 SVGAGI. Here the CDR3 reads CACSPGGAEAFF. DNA for the CDR3: TGTGCCTGCAGTCCGGGGGGAGCTGAAGCTTTCTTT.

In its sample, this clonotype was seen many times. A much more abundant neighbour one base away suggests this may be a read error. The rearrangement links TRBV11-2 to TRBJ1-4, with D maybe TRBD1 (6 bases). This CDR3 spans 12 amino acids. V was cut by 4 bases and J by 12 bases, with 12 bases left in between. Germline assignment: CDR1 SGHAT and CDR2 FQNNGV. The CDR3 here is CASSSQGSQLFF. The CDR3 DNA reads TGTGCCAGCAGCTCGCAGGGGTCTCAACTGTTTTTT.

This clonotype was detected a few times. The chain has TRBV25-1 and TRBJ2-7; D unclear. V gave up 8 bases and J gave up 4 bases, with 9 bases separating them. Germline values: CDR1 MGHDK, CDR2 SYGVNS. The CDR3 is 11 residues long. This CDR3 is CASDRGYEQYF. DNA for the CDR3: TGTGCCAGCGATCGAGGATACGAGCAGTACTTC.

The chain's CDR3 is CSARRAIGSLKEQFF. The CDR3, as DNA: TGCAGTGCCCGAAGGGCTATCGGGAGCCTCAAAGAGCAGTTCTTC. The V gene is TRBV20-1, the J gene TRBJ2-1; possible D gene TRBD2, 6 bases. Trimming took 6 bases from V and 10 from J, leaving 25 bases between them. CDR3 length: 15 amino acids. Germline CDR1 and CDR2: DFQATT and SNEGSKA (reference sequence).

This clonotype was detected many times. V and J are TRBV2 and TRBJ1-2; a possible D gene is TRBD1 (5 bases). Looked up from germline, CDR1 is SNHLY and CDR2 is FYNNEI. Trimming stripped 6 bases from V and 3 bases from J, with 11 bases between. This CDR3 contains 13 residues. The CDR3, as DNA: TGTGCCAGCAGGACGGGGGGGGACTATGGCTACACCTTC. Translated: CASRTGGDYGYTF.

Notes on this clonotype: One junction end disagrees with the germline gene, perhaps due to a read error. CDR3 nucleotide sequence: TGTGCCAGCAGCTCGAATAGGGGTGATTCCAAAAACATTCAGTACTTT. Protein sequence: CASSSNRGDSKNIQYF. This chain uses TRBV11-3 with TRBJ2-4, with D perhaps matching TRBD1 (5 bases). CDR3 length equals 16 residues. Germline V CDR1 and CDR2: SGHNT, YENEEA.

This chain connects TRBV5-8 to TRBJ2-5, with a possible D match to TRBD1 (5 bases). The V end was cut by 4 bases, the J end by 8 bases, with 15 bases between. CDR1 and CDR2 (germline): SGHTS, YDEGEE. CDR3 length: 13 amino acids. CDR3 sequence: CASSTQGLDTQYF. The CDR3 DNA reads as TGTGCCAGCAGCACGCAGGGTCTAGATACCCAGTACTTC.

The table lists this clonotype with a count of one. Relative to the germline gene, one junction end is altered; a read error may explain this. V and J are TRBV4-2 and TRBJ1-2; D gene uncertain. The CDR3 runs to 16 residues. Germline V gene sequence: CDR1 LGHNA, CDR2 YNFKEQ. CDR3 bases: TGTGTCAGCAGCCACCCCAATCCTCGCCGCGGTAATGGCTACACCTTC. Translating it yields CVSSHPNPRRGNGYTF.

Details on this clonotype: This may stem from a read error, because a much larger clone lies one nucleotide away. The V and J genes are TRBV4-2 and TRBJ2-2, with D tentatively TRBD1 or TRBD2 (6 bases each). Germline V CDR1 and CDR2: LGHNA, YNFKEQ. V was clipped by 4 bases and J by 6 bases, with 24 bases between them. This CDR3 contains 18 residues. DNA of the CDR3: TGTGCCAGCAGCCCTAACCCGTCAAGGGGGGTACGCCCCGGGGAGCTGTTTTTT. Amino acid sequence: CASSPNPSRGVRPGELFF.

Points on this clonotype: This clone may be a read error of a much larger clone one base away. J is TRBJ1-1 and V is TRBV20-1; the D is unclear. Germline V gene sequence: CDR1 DFQATT, CDR2 SNEGSKA (reference sequence). The CDR3 is 12 residues long. CDR3 sequence reads: CSASVMNTEAIF. The CDR3 DNA follows: TGCAGTGCTAGTGTAATGAACACTGAAGCTATCTTT.

V is TRBV28 and J is TRBJ2-5, with D uncertain. V shed 3 bases and J shed 4 bases, with 3 bases lying between them. The CDR3 loop spans 11 amino acids. Germline CDR1 and CDR2: MDHEN and SYDVKM. CDR3 coding DNA: TGTGCCAGCAGTTTGAGAGAGACCCAGTACTTC. Translated, it gives CASSLRETQYF.